The source of this T cell receptor beta chain is a study of control samples from healthy donors and cancer patients. Method: immunoSEQ multiplex PCR; TCRdb's copy keeps in-frame clones and lacks some. The sample consists of 120,000 or so clones, around 90% of them appearing once. Trimming removed 0 bases from V and 6 bases from J, with 8 bases in between. This CDR3 has 14 amino acids. The germline V gene has CDR1 MNHNY and CDR2 SVGAGI (reference sequence). Specimen: blood. The rearrangement uses TRBV6-6 and TRBJ2-2; no clear D gene. The receptor was isolated from a man in his forties in good health. CDR3 loop: CASSYSSGAGELFF. The CDR3 coding sequence is TGTGCCAGCAGTTACTCCTCCGGAGCCGGGGAGCTGTTTTTT.